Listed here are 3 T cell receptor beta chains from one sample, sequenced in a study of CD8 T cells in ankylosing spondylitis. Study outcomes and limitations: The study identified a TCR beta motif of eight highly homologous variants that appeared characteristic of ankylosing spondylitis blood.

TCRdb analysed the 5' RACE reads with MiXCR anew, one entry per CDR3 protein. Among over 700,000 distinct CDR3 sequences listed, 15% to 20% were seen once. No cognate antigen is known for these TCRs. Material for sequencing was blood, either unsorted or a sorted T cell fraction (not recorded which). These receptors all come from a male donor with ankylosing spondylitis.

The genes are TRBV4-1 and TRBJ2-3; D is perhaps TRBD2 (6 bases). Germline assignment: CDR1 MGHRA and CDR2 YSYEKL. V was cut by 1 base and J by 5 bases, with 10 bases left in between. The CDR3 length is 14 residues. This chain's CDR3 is CASSQGQGGDTQYF. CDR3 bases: TGCGCCAGCAGCCAAGGGCAGGGAGGAGATACGCAGTATTTT.

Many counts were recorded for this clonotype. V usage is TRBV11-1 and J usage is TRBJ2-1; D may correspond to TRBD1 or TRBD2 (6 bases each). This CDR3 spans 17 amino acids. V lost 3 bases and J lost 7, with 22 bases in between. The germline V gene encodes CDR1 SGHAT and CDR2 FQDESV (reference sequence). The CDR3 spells CASSLSSGGRGANEQFF. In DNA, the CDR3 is TGTGCCAGCAGCTTGTCCTCCGGGGGCAGAGGGGCGAATGAGCAGTTCTTC.

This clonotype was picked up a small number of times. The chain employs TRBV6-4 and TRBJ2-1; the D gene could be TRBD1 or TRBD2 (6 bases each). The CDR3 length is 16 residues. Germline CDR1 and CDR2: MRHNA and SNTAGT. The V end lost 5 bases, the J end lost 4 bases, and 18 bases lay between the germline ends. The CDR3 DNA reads TGTGCCAGCAGTTTACAGGGAGGCAGAGCATACAATGAGCAGTTCTTC. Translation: CASSLQGGRAYNEQFF.